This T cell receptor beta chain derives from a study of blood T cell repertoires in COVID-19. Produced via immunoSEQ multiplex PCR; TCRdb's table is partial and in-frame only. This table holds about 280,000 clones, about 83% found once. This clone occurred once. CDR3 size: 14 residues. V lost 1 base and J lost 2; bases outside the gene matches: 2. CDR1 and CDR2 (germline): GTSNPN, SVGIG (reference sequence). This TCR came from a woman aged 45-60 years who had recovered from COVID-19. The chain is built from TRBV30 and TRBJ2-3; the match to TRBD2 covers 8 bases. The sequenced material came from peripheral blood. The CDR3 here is CAWSGGLVTDTQYF. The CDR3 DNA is TGTGCCTGGAGTGGGGGACTAGTCACAGATACGCAGTATTTT.